This T cell receptor beta chain derives from a study of T cells in Graves' hyperthyroidism and ophthalmopathy. For the study at large: Peripheral blood was taken when the disease was first diagnosed, before any treatment began. Findings of the study overall: The model's output predicted ophthalmopathy at a median of roughly 6 months prior to onset.

TCR beta CDR3 regions were amplified from RNA. Primed by the HTBI set, a first-round RT-PCR was run on the TCR CDR3. Each CDR3 protein gets one entry after TCRdb re-called the multiplex PCR reads with MiXCR. The table includes more than 55,000 distinct CDR3 sequences, about 50% detected once. Patients having uncontrolled infection, another autoimmune disease, pregnancy or lactation were not included. The PBMCs were taken from about 10 ml of fresh peripheral blood. A note on this clonotype: Its antigen remains unknown.

Trimming stripped 6 bases from V and 2 bases from J, with 11 bases between. Germline V gene sequence: CDR1 MNHEY, CDR2 SVGAGI. This CDR3 has 13 residues. The receptor was isolated from a woman aged 60-75 years with Graves' ophthalmopathy. The chain employs TRBV6-5 and TRBJ2-7; D uncertain. The sample was blood. CDR3 sequence (DNA): TGTGCCAGCAGCCCAGAAGGACCCTACGAGCAGTACTTC. Protein sequence: CASSPEGPYEQYF.